This T cell receptor beta chain derives from a study of molecular identifiers for immune sequencing clone quantification. Overall study findings and caveats: With a barcode shared among identical TCR molecules, highly expanded clone sizes could be underestimated. For effector cells, clones above 20 RNA copies held over 97% of molecules; for naive cells, under 1%.

Worth noting for this clonotype: The antigen is not known.

Using its own MiXCR run on the PCR reads, TCRdb lists one record per CDR3 protein. The data hold 85,000 to 90,000 distinct CDR3 sequences, with 15% to 20% observed a single time. Libraries for naive CD8 T cells, which were made from around 18,000 to 910,000 sorted cells, drew on 10%, 30% or 50% of the RNA. Using a CD8+CD4-CCR7+CD45RA+ phenotype, naive CD8 T cells were sorted. The source of this sequence is a human donor in good health. Some libraries in this study had Jurkat cell RNA spiked in. Sequenced sample: naive CD8+ T cells from blood, with Jurkat cell RNA spiked in. Subset noted: FACS-sorted CD8+CD4-CCR7+CD45RA+ naive T cells.

CDR3 in amino acids: CASSSTTSLAQYF. The CDR3 DNA sequence: TGTGCCAGCAGCTCCACGACTAGTCTTGCGCAGTATTTT. The chain links TRBV7-9 to TRBJ2-3; the D gene is possibly TRBD2 (6 bases). From germline, CDR1 is SEHNR and CDR2 FQNEAQ (reference sequence). The CDR3 is 13 amino acids. Deletions cut 4 bases from V and 10 bases from J, with 15 bases between.